The 26 T cell receptor beta chains below come from one sample, sequenced in a study of Tregs in tolerant kidney transplant recipients. Sequencing was performed with immunoSEQ multiplex PCR; in TCRdb, only in-frame clones are kept and a portion is missing. Of 100,000 to 130,000 clones in the sample, roughly 89% were seen once. Sequences were derived from CD4+ T cells from blood, sampled before the transplant. The receptors originated from a human donor who received a combined kidney and bone marrow transplant.

This chain connects TRBV20-1 to TRBJ1-1; D is unresolved. The V and J ends lost 0 bases and 4 bases respectively, with 3 bases between them. Germline assignment: CDR1 DFQATT and CDR2 SNEGSKA (reference sequence). This CDR3 comprises 11 residues. The chain's CDR3 is CSARESTEAFF. The CDR3 region has the DNA TGCAGTGCTAGAGAGAGCACTGAAGCTTTCTTT.

This chain joins TRBV15 and TRBJ2-1; 7 bases fit TRBD2. Germline lookup yields CDR1 LNHNV and CDR2 YYDKDF (reference sequence). After removal of 3 bases from V and 4 bases from J, the junction contained 12 bases not matched to a gene. This CDR3 comprises 17 residues. In DNA form, the CDR3 reads TGTGCCACCAGCAGGCAAGGCGGGGGAAAAAGGTACAATGAGCAGTTCTTC. It translates to CATSRQGGGKRYNEQFF.

The chain uses TRBV4-3 and TRBJ2-3, with 9 bases aligning to TRBD2. The CDR3 has 20 residues. V was clipped by 0 bases and J by 2 bases; unmatched bases: 15. The V gene's germline CDR1 is LGHNA and CDR2 YSLEER. CDR3 sequence reads: CASSQEAGTSPTMITDTQYF. CDR3 nucleotides: TGCGCCAGCAGCCAAGAGGCCGGGACTAGCCCAACTATGATCACAGATACGCAGTATTTT.

The CDR3 nucleotides are TGTGCCAGCAGTGCTTCCAGGGTAAGCGATGAGCAGTTCTTC. Translating it yields CASSASRVSDEQFF. The rearrangement uses TRBV2 and TRBJ2-1, with D tentatively TRBD1 (5 bases). The CDR3 is made up of 14 amino acids. V was shortened by 4 bases and J by 8 bases, with 15 bases between the two germline ends. CDR1 is SNHLY and CDR2 is FYNNEI in the germline V gene.

The CDR3 DNA follows: TGCGCCAGCAGCTTGGCCCAAACAGGGGAGAGCTCCTACGAGCAGTACTTC. Translated, it gives CASSLAQTGESSYEQYF. The V and J genes are TRBV5-1 and TRBJ2-7, with 7 bases lining up with TRBD1. Trimming took 0 bases from V and 0 from J; bases not matched to a gene: 9. The V gene's germline CDR1 is SGHRS and CDR2 YFSETQ. This CDR3 is 17 amino acids long.

The chain joins TRBV18 to TRBJ1-1; TRBD1 agrees at 7 bases. The CDR3 totals 15 residues. Germline CDR1 and CDR2: KGHSH and LQKENI. The ends lost 3 bases at V and 3 bases at J; junction bases unmatched: 7. The chain's CDR3 is CASSPLQGMDTEAFF. The DNA of the CDR3 is TGTGCCAGCTCACCGTTACAGGGGATGGACACTGAAGCTTTCTTT.

The gene calls are TRBV6-5 and TRBJ1-1, with a tentative D call TRBD1 (5 bases). The CDR3 extends over 12 amino acids. Trimming stripped 5 bases from V and 4 bases from J, with 8 bases between. Germline V gene data show CDR1 as MNHEY and CDR2 as SVGAGI. The CDR3 nucleotides are TGTGCCAGCAGTCGGGGGGGCACTGAAGCTTTCTTT. Amino acids: CASSRGGTEAFF.

This chain links TRBV27 with TRBJ1-1, with D hard to call. The length of the CDR3 is 13 residues. The germline CDR1 and CDR2 sequences are MNHEY and SMNVEV (reference sequence). The germline V and J ends were trimmed by 4 bases and 6 bases, with 12 bases remaining between them. The CDR3 spells CASSSSWEAEAFF. The CDR3 DNA reads TGTGCCAGCAGTTCCTCTTGGGAGGCTGAAGCTTTCTTT.

This clone was seen only once. The chain combines TRBV9 with TRBJ2-1; 8 nucleotides line up with TRBD2. The germline gives CDR1 SGDLS, CDR2 YYNGEE. V trimming: 4 bases; J trimming: 9 bases; junction bases outside the gene matches: 12. The CDR3 is made up of 15 amino acids. CDR3 bases: TGTGCCAGCAGCCCCGCCGGGACTAGTCTTGCTGAGCAGTTCTTC. It specifies CASSPAGTSLAEQFF.

The rearrangement joins TRBV5-4 to TRBJ2-1; tentatively, D is TRBD2 (6 bases). Trimming removed 0 bases at V and 8 bases at J, with 18 bases between. The CDR3 has 16 amino acids. Germline CDR1 reads SGHNT; CDR2 reads YYREEE (reference sequence). The CDR3 nucleotides read TGTGCCAGCAGCTTGGCCGGCGGGGTGGCTTTGTATGAGCAGTTCTTC. It codes for CASSLAGGVALYEQFF. Filled out from reference TRBV5-4 and TRBJ2-1, the complete variable domain reads ETGVTQSPTHLIKTRGQQVTLRCSSQSGHNTVSWYQQALGQGPQFIFQYYREEENGRGNFPPRFSGLQFPNYSSELNVNALELDDSALYLCASSLAGGVALYEQFFGPGTRLTVL.

J is TRBJ1-3 and V is TRBV2; no clear D. The CDR3 is 14 amino acids. The ends were cut back, 6 bases at V and 4 bases at J, with 13 bases in the middle. CDR1 is SNHLY and CDR2 is FYNNEI in the germline V gene. The CDR3 nucleotides read TGTGCCAGCAGGCTTGGCGGACTGGGAAACACCATATATTTT. It encodes CASRLGGLGNTIYF.

This rearrangement joins TRBV19 to TRBJ2-7; D possibly corresponds to TRBD1 (5 bases). The germline V gene encodes CDR1 LNHDA and CDR2 SQIVND (reference sequence). V dropped 4 bases and J dropped 0 bases, with 13 bases sitting between them. CDR3 length equals 15 residues. DNA for the CDR3: TGTGCCAGTAGTAAGGTGGCAGGGCCCTCCTACGAGCAGTACTTC. Translating it yields CASSKVAGPSYEQYF.

This clone was counted once. The chain recombines TRBV14 with TRBJ2-3, with 9 positions matching TRBD2. The CDR3 totals 18 residues. The trim removed 3 bases at V and 4 bases at J, leaving 14 bases unmatched. Germline values: CDR1 SGHDN, CDR2 FVKESK. CDR3 region: CASSQVLAGGPWADTQYF. In DNA, the CDR3 is TGTGCCAGCAGCCAGGTCTTGGCGGGAGGGCCTTGGGCAGATACGCAGTATTTT.

The chain combines TRBV5-1 with TRBJ2-3, with D possibly matching TRBD1 (5 bases). Trimming took 4 bases from V and 4 from J, leaving 10 bases between them. The germline CDR1 and CDR2 sequences are SGHRS and YFSETQ. The CDR3 spans 13 residues. This CDR3 is CASSAQVSDTQYF. The CDR3 DNA sequence: TGCGCCAGCAGCGCACAGGTCTCAGATACGCAGTATTTT.

The rearrangement links TRBV6-5 to TRBJ1-1; D uncertain. This CDR3 spans 13 amino acids. CDR1 is MNHEY and CDR2 is SVGAGI in the germline V gene. V lost 4 bases to trimming and J lost 6 bases, with 12 bases between them. This CDR3 reads CASSLRQLAEAFF. The CDR3 DNA reads TGTGCCAGCAGTTTGAGGCAGTTGGCTGAAGCTTTCTTT.

The V call is TRBV4-2, the J call TRBJ2-3, with 10 positions matching TRBD2. Per the germline V gene, CDR1 is LGHNA and CDR2 is YNFKEQ. V trimming: 4 bases; J trimming: 0 bases; junction bases outside the gene matches: 4. The CDR3 runs to 16 residues. The CDR3 here is CASSPAGGLSTDTQYF. CDR3 nucleotides: TGTGCCAGCAGCCCAGCGGGAGGGCTGAGCACAGATACGCAGTATTTT.

The chain links TRBV18 to TRBJ1-1; perhaps TRBD1 as D (5 bases). Between the trimmed V and J ends, which lost 5 bases and 2 bases, there was a span of 9 bases. Germline V lookup: CDR1 KGHSH, CDR2 LQKENI. The CDR3 is 13 amino acids. Here the CDR3 reads CASSSQGNTEAFF. Written as DNA, the CDR3 is TGTGCCAGCTCATCTCAGGGTAACACTGAAGCTTTCTTT.

This chain connects TRBV5-4 to TRBJ1-1; 7 bases are a match to TRBD1. Unmatched junction bases numbered 8, after V lost 4 bases and J lost 8 bases. Looked up from germline, CDR1 is SGHNT and CDR2 is YYREEE (reference sequence). This CDR3 comprises 13 residues. CDR3 amino acids: CASSLPIQGEAFF. CDR3 sequence (DNA): TGTGCCAGCAGCCTGCCTATACAGGGGGAAGCTTTCTTT.

V usage is TRBV4-1 and J usage is TRBJ2-1, with a weak D call TRBD2 (6 bases). Per germline, CDR1 MGHRA and CDR2 YSYEKL. The CDR3 runs to 16 residues. With 0 bases removed from V and 4 bases from J, the gap between germline ends came to 13 bases. The CDR3 sequence is CASSQDPTRQYNEQFF. The CDR3 DNA reads as TGCGCCAGCAGCCAAGATCCGACTAGACAGTACAATGAGCAGTTCTTC.

This clone was counted a single time. J is TRBJ2-1 and V is TRBV2; 7 bases are shared with TRBD2. The CDR3 is 13 amino acids. Trimming took 7 bases from V and 5 from J; bases not matched to a gene: 5. Germline loops: CDR1 SNHLY, CDR2 FYNNEI. For the CDR3, the DNA is TGTGCCAGCAAGCGGGACGTCAACAATGAGCAGTTCTTC. Translating gives CASKRDVNNEQFF.

V usage is TRBV5-8 and J usage is TRBJ2-1; D is perhaps TRBD2 (6 bases). There are 13 residues in the CDR3. Germline lookup yields CDR1 SGHTS and CDR2 YDEGEE. V lost 5 bases, J lost 5 bases, and 11 bases lay in between. CDR3 region: CASRGGLNNEQFF. CDR3 nucleotides: TGTGCCAGCAGGGGGGGACTCAACAATGAGCAGTTCTTC. The full variable domain, in which reference TRBV5-8 and TRBJ2-1 provide the parts outside the CDR3, is EAGVTQSPTHLIKTRGQQATLRCSPISGHTSVYWYQQALGLGLQFLLWYDEGEERNRGNFPPRFSGRQFPNYSSELNVNALELEDSALYLCASRGGLNNEQFFGPGTRLTVL.

The rearrangement uses TRBV4-1 and TRBJ2-4, with 12 bases lining up with TRBD2. Germline V lookup: CDR1 MGHRA, CDR2 YSYEKL. The V and J ends lost 0 bases and 9 bases, in that order; junction bases with no gene match: 9. The CDR3 is 17 amino acids. The CDR3, as DNA: TGCGCCAGCAGCCAAGATCAGGCTAGCGGGAGGGTCGGCATTCAGTACTTC. Translation: CASSQDQASGRVGIQYF.

CDR3 region: CASSPSSGRGNEQFF. In DNA, the CDR3 is TGTGCCAGCTCACCCTCGAGCGGGAGAGGGAATGAGCAGTTCTTC. The J gene is TRBJ2-1, the V gene TRBV18; TRBD2 aligns across 8 bases. The J segment lost 7 bases and the V segment lost 3 bases, leaving 8 bases of the junction unmatched. The CDR3 length is 15 residues. CDR1 and CDR2 (germline): KGHSH, LQKENI.

The gene calls are TRBV9 and TRBJ2-7; 7 bases are a match to TRBD2. CDR3 length: 16 amino acids. J gave up 3 bases and V 2 bases, and 11 bases lay outside the gene matches. Germline V lookup: CDR1 SGDLS, CDR2 YYNGEE. The CDR3 protein is CASSVSRAGRFYEQYF. CDR3 sequence (DNA): TGTGCCAGCAGCGTTTCCCGAGCGGGGAGATTCTACGAGCAGTACTTC.

This clone has a single count. The J gene is TRBJ2-2, the V gene TRBV7-9; TRBD2 is a possible D gene (6 bases). The CDR3 is 13 amino acids. V was shortened by 6 bases and J by 6 bases, with 11 bases between the two germline ends. The germline CDR1 and CDR2 sequences are SEHNR and FQNEAQ (reference sequence). This chain's CDR3 is CASSLLASGELFF. The CDR3 DNA reads TGTGCCAGCAGTCTTCTAGCGTCCGGGGAGCTGTTTTTT.

As to this clone: It is likely a read error, because the conserved phenylalanine at the end of the CDR3 is missing. It is unclear where the CDR3 begins or ends on the DNA, so no DNA is shown, and the CDR3 is as TCRdb lists it. V and J are TRBV2 and TRBJ2-4; the D segment call TRBD1 is taken from the table without a DNA check. Termini included, the CDR3 measures 12 amino acids. The germline gives CDR1 SNHLY, CDR2 FYNNEI. The CDR3: CASSEMGQGNLI.